Presented here are 12 T cell receptor beta chains from one specimen sequenced in a study of PD-L1 blockade in urothelial cancer. Profiled with immunoSEQ multiplex PCR; TCRdb holds only in-frame clones, not every one. The sample gives some 49,000 clones, 70% to 90% of which show up once; about 8% is in the top ten. The material was PBMCs, obtained around atezolizumab (anti-PD-L1) treatment. The origin of the receptors is a man between 60 and 75 years old with urothelial cancer.

J is TRBJ1-4 and V is TRBV2, with D perhaps TRBD1 (6 bases). Germline loops: CDR1 SNHLY, CDR2 FYNNEI. The CDR3 extends over 14 amino acids. The V end was cut by 7 bases, the J end by 8 bases, with 17 bases between. CDR3 DNA: TGTGCCAGCAAATCCCTACAGGGACGCGAAAAACTGTTTTTT. Its protein product is CASKSLQGREKLFF.

This chain joins TRBV6-1 and TRBJ1-6; D possibly corresponds to TRBD1 (6 bases). There are 14 residues in the CDR3. The germline CDR1 and CDR2 sequences are MNHNS and SASEGT. Trimming took off 7 bases at V and 8 bases at J, with 15 bases between the two ends. The CDR3 is CASTDLDRYSPLHF. CDR3 bases: TGTGCCAGCACTGACTTGGACAGATATTCACCCCTCCACTTT.

The chain recombines TRBV27 with TRBJ2-6; a possible D gene is TRBD1 (6 bases). Deletions cut 4 bases from V and 1 base from J, with 8 bases between. Germline loops: CDR1 MNHEY, CDR2 SMNVEV (reference sequence). The CDR3 spans 15 residues. The CDR3 coding sequence is TGTGCCAGCAGTTCCAGGGGTTCTGGGGCCAACGTCCTGACTTTC. This translates into CASSSRGSGANVLTF.

The chain couples TRBV12-5 to TRBJ1-1, with TRBD1 matching 9 bases. J was trimmed by 6 bases and V by 3 bases; bases with no gene match: 5. The CDR3 extends over 14 amino acids. CDR1 and CDR2 from the germline V gene are LGHNT and FRNRAP. The CDR3 sequence: CASGFVGQGSEAFF. DNA of the CDR3: TGTGCTAGTGGTTTCGTAGGACAGGGGTCTGAAGCTTTCTTT.

This chain joins TRBV30 and TRBJ1-4; TRBD1 aligns across 9 bases. The CDR3 contains 14 residues. Trimming removed 3 bases from V and 5 bases from J; junction bases left unmatched: 4. From germline, CDR1 is GTSNPN and CDR2 SVGIG (reference sequence). The CDR3 nucleotides are TGTGCCTGGAGCCGGGACAGGGCGAATGAAAAACTGTTTTTT. This gives the protein CAWSRDRANEKLFF.

The chain links TRBV7-6 to TRBJ2-1; TRBD2 aligns across 10 bases. The CDR3 is made up of 15 amino acids. Looked up from germline, CDR1 is SGHVS and CDR2 is FNYEAQ. The J segment lost 2 bases and the V segment lost 4 bases, leaving 2 bases of the junction unmatched. DNA of the CDR3: TGTGCCAGCAGCTGGACTAGCGGACCCTACAATGAGCAGTTCTTC. Protein sequence: CASSWTSGPYNEQFF.

The V and J genes are TRBV5-1 and TRBJ2-3, with D tentatively TRBD2 (6 bases). The V gene's germline CDR1 is SGHRS and CDR2 YFSETQ. Trimming removed 1 base from V and 4 bases from J, with 10 bases in between. CDR3 length: 14 residues. The CDR3 nucleotides are TGCGCCAGCAGCTTGCGGGACTCATCAGATACGCAGTATTTT. It encodes CASSLRDSSDTQYF. Filled out from reference TRBV5-1 and TRBJ2-3, the complete variable domain reads KAGVTQTPRYLIKTRGQQVTLSCSPISGHRSVSWYQQTPGQGLQFLFEYFSETQRNKGNFPGRFSGRQFSNSRSEMNVSTLELGDSALYLCASSLRDSSDTQYFGPGTRLTVL.

The chain combines TRBV6-5 with TRBJ1-3, with D unclear. The germline CDR1 and CDR2 sequences are MNHEY and SVGAGI. The V end was cut by 1 base, the J end by 0 bases, with 10 bases between. The CDR3 is made up of 16 amino acids. The CDR3 nucleotides are TGTGCCAGCAGTTACTATACCGGGAGCTCTGGAAACACCATATATTTT. This codes for CASSYYTGSSGNTIYF.

The rearrangement uses TRBV20-1 and TRBJ2-7; D possibly corresponds to TRBD1 (5 bases). Germline V gene sequence: CDR1 DFQATT, CDR2 SNEGSKA (reference sequence). The CDR3 contains 11 residues. Trimming cost V 6 bases and J 5 bases, with 11 bases left between them. This CDR3 reads CSASAGHEQYF. CDR3 in DNA: TGCAGTGCATCCGCAGGGCACGAGCAGTACTTC.

V is TRBV25-1 and J is TRBJ2-7, with D tentatively TRBD1 (5 bases). CDR1 and CDR2 from the germline V gene are MGHDK and SYGVNS. V lost 3 bases and J 0 bases, leaving 15 bases between the germline ends. The CDR3 totals 16 residues. The CDR3 sequence is CASSDSPGHYSYEQYF. The DNA of the CDR3 is TGTGCCAGCAGTGACAGTCCAGGGCATTACTCCTACGAGCAGTACTTC.

V gene TRBV13 combines with J gene TRBJ2-1; 9 bases are a match to TRBD2. This CDR3 comprises 16 residues. The ends lost 8 bases at V and 7 bases at J; junction bases unmatched: 15. Looked up from germline, CDR1 is PRHDT and CDR2 is FYEKMQ (reference sequence). CDR3: CASSGKPAGGLNEQFF. CDR3 bases: TGTGCCAGCTCTGGGAAGCCGGCGGGGGGGCTGAATGAGCAGTTCTTC.

The chain is built from TRBV5-6 and TRBJ2-1; tentative D call: TRBD1 (5 bases). The germline V gene has CDR1 SGHDT and CDR2 YYEEEE. The CDR3 is 16 amino acids. Trimming shortened V by 4 bases and J by 2 bases, and 16 bases separated the two germline ends. The CDR3 here is CASSPPPTATYNEQFF. The CDR3 nucleotides are TGTGCCAGCAGCCCCCCTCCGACAGCAACCTACAATGAGCAGTTCTTC.